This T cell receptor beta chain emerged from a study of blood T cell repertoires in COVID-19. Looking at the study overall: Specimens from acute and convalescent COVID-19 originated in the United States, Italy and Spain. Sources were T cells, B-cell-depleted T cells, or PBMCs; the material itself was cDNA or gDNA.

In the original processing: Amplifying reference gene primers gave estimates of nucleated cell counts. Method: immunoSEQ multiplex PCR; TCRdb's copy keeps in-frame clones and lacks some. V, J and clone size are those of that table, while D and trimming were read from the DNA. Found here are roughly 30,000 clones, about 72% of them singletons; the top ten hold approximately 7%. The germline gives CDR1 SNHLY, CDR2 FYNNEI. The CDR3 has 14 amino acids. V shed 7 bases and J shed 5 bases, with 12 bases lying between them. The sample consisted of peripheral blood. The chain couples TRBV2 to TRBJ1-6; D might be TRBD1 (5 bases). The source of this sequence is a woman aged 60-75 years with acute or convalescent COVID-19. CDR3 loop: CASIRVLNNSPLHF. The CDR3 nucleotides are TGTGCCAGCATCAGGGTACTTAATAATTCACCCCTCCACTTT.